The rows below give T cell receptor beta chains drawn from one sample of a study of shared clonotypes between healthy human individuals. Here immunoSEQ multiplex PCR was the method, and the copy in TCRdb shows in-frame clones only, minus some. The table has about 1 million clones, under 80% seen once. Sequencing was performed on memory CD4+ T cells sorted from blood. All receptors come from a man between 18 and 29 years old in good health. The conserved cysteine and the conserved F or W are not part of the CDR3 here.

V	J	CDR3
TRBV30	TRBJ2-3	AWSVRVGDTQY
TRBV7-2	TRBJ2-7	ASSLQPNSYEQY
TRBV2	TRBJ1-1	ASSAGRLNTEAF
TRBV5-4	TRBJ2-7	ASSLVRLAGANEQY
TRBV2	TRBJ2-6	ASTTARPSGANVLT
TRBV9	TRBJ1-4	ASSPRDRKNEKLF
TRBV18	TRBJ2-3	ASSPGGDTQY
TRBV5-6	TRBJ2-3	ASRTEGGTDTQY
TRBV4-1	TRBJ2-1	ASSQGGRPYEQF
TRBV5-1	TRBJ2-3	ASSLTSGGDTQY
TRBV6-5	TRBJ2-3	ASWSFTDTQY
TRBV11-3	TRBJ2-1	ASSLDRQYNEQF
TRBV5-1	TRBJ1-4	ASSPSGGREEKLF
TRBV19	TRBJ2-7	ASNNQGAINEQY
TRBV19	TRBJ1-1	ASSTGDRGLNTEAF
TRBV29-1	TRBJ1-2	SVEDLGGGYT
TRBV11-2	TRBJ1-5	ASSSGGAGNQPQH
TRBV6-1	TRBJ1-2	ASGDGNYGYT
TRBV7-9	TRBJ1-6	ASSRIRVRDTLNSPLH
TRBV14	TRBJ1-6	ASSPHFLSPLH
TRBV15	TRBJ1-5	ATSRDPNQPQH
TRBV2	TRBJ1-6	ASGGTGYSPLH
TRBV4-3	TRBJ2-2	ASSQDLAGGLRELF
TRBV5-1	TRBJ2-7	ASSPGSSYEQY
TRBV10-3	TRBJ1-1	AIRGTANTEAF
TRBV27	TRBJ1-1	ASSSGGLGNTEAF
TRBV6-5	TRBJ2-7	ASRRTGHSAYEQY
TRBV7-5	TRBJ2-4	ARSLAGTYRRGKNIQY
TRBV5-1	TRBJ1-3	ASSSTMGPENTIY
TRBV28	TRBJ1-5	ASSSQQGDNQPQH
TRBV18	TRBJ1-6	ASSPASNSPLH
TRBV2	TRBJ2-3	ASSDLALSTDTQY
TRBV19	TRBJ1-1	ASTAETGEWGTEAF
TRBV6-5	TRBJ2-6	ASSSTGVAGANVLT
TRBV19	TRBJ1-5	ASKGTGLYSNQPQH
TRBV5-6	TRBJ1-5	ASSSAQLTSNQPQH
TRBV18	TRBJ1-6	ASSPRPADNSPLH
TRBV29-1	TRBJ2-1	SVARDFLF
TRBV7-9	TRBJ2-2	ASSLTGANTGELF
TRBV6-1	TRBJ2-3	ASSEDQVPTDTQY
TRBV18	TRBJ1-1	ASSPPNNRGYAMNTEAF
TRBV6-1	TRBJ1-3	ASSESWGGGNTIY
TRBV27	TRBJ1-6	ASSWRGEPLH
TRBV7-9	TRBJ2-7	ASSPGTGAKQY
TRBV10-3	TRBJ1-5	AISPGGDQPQH
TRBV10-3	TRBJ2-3	AIRPGQGSDTQY
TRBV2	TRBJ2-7	ASSEGTLSINEQY